The text below deals with one TCR beta chain. Its cognate antigen has yet to be identified. No base-level quality is on record; no much larger clone is a single base apart. These data belong to a study of blood T cell repertoires in COVID-19 (dated by TCRdb to 2019 to 2021). Concerning the study at large: Samples from collaborators originated in the United States, Italy and Spain and spanned both the acute and convalescent phases of COVID-19. The material from the prospective study consisted of cDNA or gDNA derived from T cells, B-cell-depleted T cells, or PBMCs. A freely available public database, intended as a resource for researchers studying the immune response to SARS-CoV-2, is where the repertoires were released. A de-identified subject ID, COVID-19 status, age in years and sex were almost always included in the sample metadata. Where available, HLA class I and class II types were taken from metadata supplied by the sample provider and were not determined by assay-based typing. The dataset comprised deeply sampled blood TCRbeta repertoires from subjects exposed to, actively infected with, or recovered from COVID-19. The samples were drawn from the first 160 participants of the ongoing ImmuneRACE study and from some 1,300 subjects provided by 6 global collaborators.

The immunoSEQ Assay, a bias-controlled multiplex PCR, was used to amplify TCRbeta CDR3 regions from genomic DNA. In the paper's pipeline: Nucleated cell counts per sample were estimated from amplification of reference gene primers within the assay. To quantify the absolute abundance of each unique TCRbeta CDR3 rearrangement, sequence reads were collapsed and filtered. Productive Simpson clonality was computed per sample as the square root of Simpson's diversity index over productive rearrangements. Sourced from immuneACCESS, this table was stored by TCRdb with only in-frame sequences that have V and J called. A share of the clones is absent; for the studies checked, an unresolved V gene accounts for under half, and the remainder has no known explanation. The DNA gave D and trimming, while V, J and clone size come from that table. For this sample there are around 250,000 clones; approximately 82% appear just once. The top ten clonotypes cover roughly 15% of the sample.

Enrolling through a virtual design, the prospective study's participants ranged in age from roughly 18 to 89 years and lived across roughly 24 United States geographic areas. In the prospective study, participants were assigned to cohorts based on the clinical history participants reported in a screening survey and a study questionnaire. Recovered participants in ImmuneRACE Cohort 3 were defined as having two consecutive negative NP/OP PCR tests, clearance from a healthcare professional, or resolution of symptoms. In the prospective study, mobile phlebotomists collected whole blood, serum and a nasopharyngeal or oropharyngeal swab from each participant. Additional blood draws and questionnaires over an approximately 2-month period could optionally be provided by prospective study participants. Before DNA extraction, prospective study blood samples were shipped either frozen or at room temperature.

The paper as a whole reports these results and caveats: Clinical and demographic metadata were provided uncurated, with the amount varying by source and participant.

The source is a man aged 35 to 55 who had recovered from COVID-19. Sequenced: PBMCs or T cells enriched from blood (not recorded which).

The DNA reads as follows: TGTGCCACCGAGATAGGGCAGGGTACCAATGAAAAACTGTTTTTT. Translated, it reads CATEIGQGTNEKLFF. Recombination connected TRBV15 to TRBJ1-4; possibly the D gene is TRBD1, per 5 matching bases. The CDR1 and CDR2 encoded by the germline V gene (reference sequence) are LNHNV and YYDKDF. From the cysteine through the phenylalanine, the CDR3 covers 15 amino acids. Only the CDR3 portion is preserved as DNA: 45 bases, with reading frame beginning at the first base. The V end loses 8 bases and the J end loses 5 bases, and a stretch of 18 bases separates them.